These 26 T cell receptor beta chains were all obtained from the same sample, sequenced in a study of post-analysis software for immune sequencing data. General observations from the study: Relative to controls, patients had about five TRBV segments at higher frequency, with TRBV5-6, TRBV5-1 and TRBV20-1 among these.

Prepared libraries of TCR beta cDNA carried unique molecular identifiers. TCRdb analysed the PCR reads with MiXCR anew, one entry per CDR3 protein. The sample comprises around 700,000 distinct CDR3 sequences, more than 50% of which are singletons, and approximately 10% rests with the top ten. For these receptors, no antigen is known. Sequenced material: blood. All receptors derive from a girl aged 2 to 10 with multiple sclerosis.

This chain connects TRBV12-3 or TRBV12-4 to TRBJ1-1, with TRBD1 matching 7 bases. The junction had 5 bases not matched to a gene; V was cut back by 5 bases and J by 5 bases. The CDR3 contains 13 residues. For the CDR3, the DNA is TGTGCCAGCAGTGTGACAGGGCAGACTGAAGCTTTCTTT. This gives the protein CASSVTGQTEAFF.

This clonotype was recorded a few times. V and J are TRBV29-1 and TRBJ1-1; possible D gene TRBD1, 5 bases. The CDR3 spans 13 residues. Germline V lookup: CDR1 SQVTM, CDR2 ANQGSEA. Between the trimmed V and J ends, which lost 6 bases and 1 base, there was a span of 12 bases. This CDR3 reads CSVATGGNTEAFF. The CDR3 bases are TGCAGCGTAGCAACGGGGGGGAACACTGAAGCTTTCTTT.

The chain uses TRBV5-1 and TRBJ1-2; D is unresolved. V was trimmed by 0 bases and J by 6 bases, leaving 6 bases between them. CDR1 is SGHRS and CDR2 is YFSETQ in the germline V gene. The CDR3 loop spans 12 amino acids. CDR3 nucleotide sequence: TGCGCCAGCAGCTTGGGACACAATGGCTACACCTTC. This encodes CASSLGHNGYTF.

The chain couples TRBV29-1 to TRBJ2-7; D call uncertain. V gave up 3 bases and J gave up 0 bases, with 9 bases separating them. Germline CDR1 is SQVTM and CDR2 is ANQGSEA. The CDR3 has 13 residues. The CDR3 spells CSVDVGGSYEQYF. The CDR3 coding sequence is TGCAGCGTTGATGTAGGCGGCTCCTACGAGCAGTACTTC.

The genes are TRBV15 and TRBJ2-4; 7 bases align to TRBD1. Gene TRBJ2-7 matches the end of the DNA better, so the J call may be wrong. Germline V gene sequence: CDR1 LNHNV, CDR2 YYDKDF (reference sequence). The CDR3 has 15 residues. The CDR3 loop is CATSREKTGYYEQYF. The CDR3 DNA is TGTGCCACCAGCAGAGAAAAGACAGGGTACTACGAGCAGTACTTC.

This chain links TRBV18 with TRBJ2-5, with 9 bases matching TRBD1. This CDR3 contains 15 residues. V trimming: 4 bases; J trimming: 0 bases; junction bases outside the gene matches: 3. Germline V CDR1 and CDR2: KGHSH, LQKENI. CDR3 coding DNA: TGTGCCAGCTCACGCCGGGACAGGGACCAAGAGACCCAGTACTTC. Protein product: CASSRRDRDQETQYF.

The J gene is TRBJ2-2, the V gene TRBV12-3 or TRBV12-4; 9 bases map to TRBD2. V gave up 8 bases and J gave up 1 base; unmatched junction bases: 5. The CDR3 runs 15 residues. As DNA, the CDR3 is TGTGCCAGCTTACGCGGGGGGGGGAACACCGGGGAGCTGTTTTTT. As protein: CASLRGGGNTGELFF.

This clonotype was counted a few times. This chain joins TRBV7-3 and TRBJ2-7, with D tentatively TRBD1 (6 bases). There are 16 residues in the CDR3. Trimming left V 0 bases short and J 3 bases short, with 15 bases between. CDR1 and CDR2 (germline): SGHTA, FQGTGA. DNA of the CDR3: TGTGCCAGCAGCTTAACGGGGGCAGGGGTAGGCTACGAGCAGTACTTC. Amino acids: CASSLTGAGVGYEQYF.

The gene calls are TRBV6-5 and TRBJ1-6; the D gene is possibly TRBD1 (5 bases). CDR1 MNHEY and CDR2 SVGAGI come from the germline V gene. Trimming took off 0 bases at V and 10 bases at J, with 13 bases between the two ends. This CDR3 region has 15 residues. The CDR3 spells CASSYSAQAGSPLHF. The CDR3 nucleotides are TGTGCCAGCAGTTACTCGGCACAGGCGGGCTCACCCCTCCACTTT.

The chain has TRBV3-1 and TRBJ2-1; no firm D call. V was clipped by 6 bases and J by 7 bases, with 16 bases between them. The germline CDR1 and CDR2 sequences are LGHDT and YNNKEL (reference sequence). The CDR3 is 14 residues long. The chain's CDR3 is CASSQHSPENEQFF. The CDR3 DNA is TGTGCCAGCAGTCAACATTCCCCGGAGAATGAGCAGTTCTTC.

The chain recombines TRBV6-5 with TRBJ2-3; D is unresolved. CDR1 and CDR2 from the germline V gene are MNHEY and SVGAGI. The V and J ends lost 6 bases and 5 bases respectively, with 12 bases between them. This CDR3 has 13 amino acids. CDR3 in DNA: TGTGCCAGCAGCCGGGTCCCGGGAGATACGCAGTATTTT. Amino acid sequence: CASSRVPGDTQYF.

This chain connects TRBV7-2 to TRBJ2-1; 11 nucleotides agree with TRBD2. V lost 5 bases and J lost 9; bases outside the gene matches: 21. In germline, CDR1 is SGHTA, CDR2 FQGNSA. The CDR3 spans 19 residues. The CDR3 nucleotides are TGTGCCAGCAGCCCCTTAGCGGGGGGGCCTTTATTCAATTTCGGTGAGCAGTTCTTC. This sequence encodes CASSPLAGGPLFNFGEQFF.

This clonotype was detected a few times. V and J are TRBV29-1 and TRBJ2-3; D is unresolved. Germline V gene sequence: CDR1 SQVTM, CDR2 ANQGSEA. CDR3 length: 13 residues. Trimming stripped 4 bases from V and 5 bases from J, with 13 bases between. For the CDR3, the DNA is TGCAGCGTTGTGGCCAGAAGACTAGATACGCAGTATTTT. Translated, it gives CSVVARRLDTQYF.

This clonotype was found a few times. CDR3 region: CSVDHQYGYTF. In nucleotides, the CDR3 is TGCAGCGTTGATCACCAGTATGGCTACACCTTC. V gene TRBV29-1 combines with J gene TRBJ1-2; no reliable D call. The CDR3 has 11 residues. The V gene lost 3 bases and the J gene lost 5 bases, with 7 bases spanning the gap. In germline, CDR1 is SQVTM, CDR2 ANQGSEA.

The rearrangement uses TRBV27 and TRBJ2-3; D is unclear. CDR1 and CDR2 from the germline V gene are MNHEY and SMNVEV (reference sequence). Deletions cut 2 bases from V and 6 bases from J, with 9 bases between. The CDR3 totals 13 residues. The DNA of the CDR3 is TGTGCCAGCAGTTTACGACCGCCGGATACGCAGTATTTT. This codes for CASSLRPPDTQYF.

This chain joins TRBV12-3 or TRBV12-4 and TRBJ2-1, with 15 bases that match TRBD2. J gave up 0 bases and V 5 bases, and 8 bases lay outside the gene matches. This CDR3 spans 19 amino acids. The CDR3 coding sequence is TGTGCCAGCAGTGGGACTAGCGGGGGGCCCTCAAGCTCCTACAATGAGCAGTTCTTC. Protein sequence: CASSGTSGGPSSSYNEQFF.

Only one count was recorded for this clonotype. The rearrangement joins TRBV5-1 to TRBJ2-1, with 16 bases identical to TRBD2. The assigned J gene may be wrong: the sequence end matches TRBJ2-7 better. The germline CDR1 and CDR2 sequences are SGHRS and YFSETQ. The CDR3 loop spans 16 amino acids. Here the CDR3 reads CASSTGLAGGSYEQYF. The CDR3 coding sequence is TGCGCCAGCAGCACGGGACTAGCGGGAGGGTCCTACGAGCAGTACTTC.

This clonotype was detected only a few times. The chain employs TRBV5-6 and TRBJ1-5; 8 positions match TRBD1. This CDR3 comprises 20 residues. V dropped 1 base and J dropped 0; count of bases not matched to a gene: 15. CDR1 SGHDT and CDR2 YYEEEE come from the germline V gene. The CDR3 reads CASSLWGWADRENSNQPQHF. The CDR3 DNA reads TGTGCCAGCAGCTTGTGGGGTTGGGCGGACAGGGAGAATAGCAATCAGCCCCAGCATTTT.

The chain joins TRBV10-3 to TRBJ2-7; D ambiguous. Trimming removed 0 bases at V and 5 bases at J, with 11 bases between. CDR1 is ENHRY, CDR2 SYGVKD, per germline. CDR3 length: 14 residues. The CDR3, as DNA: TGTGCCATCAGTGAGTCGGTAGAAATCCACGAGCAGTACTTC. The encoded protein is CAISESVEIHEQYF.

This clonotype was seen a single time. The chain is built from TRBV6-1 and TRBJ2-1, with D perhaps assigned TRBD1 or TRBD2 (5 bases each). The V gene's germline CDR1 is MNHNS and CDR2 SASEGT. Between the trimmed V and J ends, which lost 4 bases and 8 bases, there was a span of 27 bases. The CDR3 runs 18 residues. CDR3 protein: CASSGTLVWGSMGDEQFF. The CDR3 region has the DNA TGTGCCAGCAGTGGAACGTTGGTTTGGGGGAGTATGGGGGATGAGCAGTTCTTC.

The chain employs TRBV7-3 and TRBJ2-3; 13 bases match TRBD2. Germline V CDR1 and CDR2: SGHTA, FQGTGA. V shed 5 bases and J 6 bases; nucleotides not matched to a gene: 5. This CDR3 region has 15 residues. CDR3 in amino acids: CASSQGLAGADTQYF. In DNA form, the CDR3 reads TGTGCCAGCAGCCAAGGACTAGCGGGGGCCGATACGCAGTATTTT.

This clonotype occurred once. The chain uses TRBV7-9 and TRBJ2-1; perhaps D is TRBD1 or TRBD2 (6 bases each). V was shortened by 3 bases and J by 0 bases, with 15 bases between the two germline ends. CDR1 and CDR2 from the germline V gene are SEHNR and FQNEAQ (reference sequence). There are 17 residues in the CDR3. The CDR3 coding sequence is TGTGCCAGCAGCTTTTCACAAGGGGGGCCCTCCTACAATGAGCAGTTCTTC. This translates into CASSFSQGGPSYNEQFF.

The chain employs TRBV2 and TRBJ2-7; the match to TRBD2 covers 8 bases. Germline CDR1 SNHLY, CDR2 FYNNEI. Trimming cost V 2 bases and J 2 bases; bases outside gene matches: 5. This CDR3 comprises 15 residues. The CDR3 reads CASSESSGTPYEQYF. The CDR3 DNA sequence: TGTGCCAGCAGTGAAAGTAGCGGGACCCCCTACGAGCAGTACTTC.

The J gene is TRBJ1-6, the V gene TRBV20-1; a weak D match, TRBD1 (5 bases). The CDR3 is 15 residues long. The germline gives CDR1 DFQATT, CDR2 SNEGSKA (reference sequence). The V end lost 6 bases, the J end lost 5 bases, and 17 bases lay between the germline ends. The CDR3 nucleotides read TGCAGTGCCAGCACCTGGGACGGTGATAATTCACCCCTCCACTTT. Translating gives CSASTWDGDNSPLHF.

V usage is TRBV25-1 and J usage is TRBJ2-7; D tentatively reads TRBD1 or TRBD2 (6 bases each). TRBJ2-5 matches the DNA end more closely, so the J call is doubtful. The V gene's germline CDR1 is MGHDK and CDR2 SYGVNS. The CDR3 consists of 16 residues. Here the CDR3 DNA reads TGTGCCAGCAGTGGATTGGGAATGGAGGGGGTAGAGACCCAGTACTTC. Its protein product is CASSGLGMEGVETQYF.

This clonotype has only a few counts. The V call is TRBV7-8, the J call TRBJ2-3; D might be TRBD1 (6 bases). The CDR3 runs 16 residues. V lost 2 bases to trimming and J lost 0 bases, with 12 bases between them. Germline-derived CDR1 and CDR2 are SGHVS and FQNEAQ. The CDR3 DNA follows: TGTGCCAGCAGCTTAATTTGGCAGGGGAGCACAGATACGCAGTATTTT. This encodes CASSLIWQGSTDTQYF. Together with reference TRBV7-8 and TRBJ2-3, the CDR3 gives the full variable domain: GAGVSQSPRYKVAKRGQDVALRCDPISGHVSLFWYQQALGQGPEFLTYFQNEAQLDKSGLPSDRFFAERPEGSVSTLKIQRTQQEDSAVYLCASSLIWQGSTDTQYFGPGTRLTVL.